The clone carrying this T cell receptor (beta chain) was recorded once. The antigen remains undetermined. The CDR3 is 13 residues long. Deletions cut 0 bases from V and 8 bases from J, with 10 bases between. Looked up from germline, CDR1 is SEHNR and CDR2 is FQNEAQ (reference sequence). TCRdb's table, derived via immunoSEQ multiplex PCR, lists solely in-frame clones and lacks some. This repertoire shows about 2,000 clones, about half found once; its top ten account for 20% to 25%. The data derive from a study of Tregs in tolerant kidney transplant recipients. At the level of the study: Recipient cells were told from donor cells by antibody staining.

Sequencing input: Tregs from blood cultured with allogeneic cells. This chain links TRBV7-9 with TRBJ1-2; D is ambiguous. The TCR sequence derives from a human donor in good health. The CDR3 DNA reads as TGTGCCAGCAGCTTAGCGCCTGGTGCGGGCTACACCTTC. This codes for CASSLAPGAGYTF.